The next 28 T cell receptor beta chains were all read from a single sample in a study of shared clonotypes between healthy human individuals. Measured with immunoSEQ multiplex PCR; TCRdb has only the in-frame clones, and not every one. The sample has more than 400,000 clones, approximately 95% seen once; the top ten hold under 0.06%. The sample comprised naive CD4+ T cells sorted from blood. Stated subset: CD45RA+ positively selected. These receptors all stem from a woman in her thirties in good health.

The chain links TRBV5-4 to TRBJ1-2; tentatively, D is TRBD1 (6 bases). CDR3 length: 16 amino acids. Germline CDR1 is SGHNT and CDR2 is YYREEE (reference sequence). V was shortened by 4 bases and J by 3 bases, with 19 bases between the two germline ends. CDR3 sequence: CASSLGGEGEDYGYTF. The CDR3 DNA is TGTGCCAGCAGCCTGGGTGGGGAGGGGGAAGACTATGGCTACACCTTC.

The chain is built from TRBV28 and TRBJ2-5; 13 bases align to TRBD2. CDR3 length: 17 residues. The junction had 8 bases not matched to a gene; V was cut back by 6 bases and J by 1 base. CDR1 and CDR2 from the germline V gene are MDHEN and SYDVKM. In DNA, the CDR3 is TGTGCCAGCAGCTCCCCAGGACTAGCGGGAGCCCAAGAGACCCAGTACTTC. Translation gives CASSSPGLAGAQETQYF.

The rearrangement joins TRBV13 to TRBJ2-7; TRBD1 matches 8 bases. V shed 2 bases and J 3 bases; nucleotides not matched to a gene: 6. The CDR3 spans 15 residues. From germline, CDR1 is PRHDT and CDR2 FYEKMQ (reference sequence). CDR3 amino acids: CASSLQGAGNYEQYF. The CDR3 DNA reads TGTGCCAGCAGCTTACAGGGGGCGGGCAACTACGAGCAGTACTTC.

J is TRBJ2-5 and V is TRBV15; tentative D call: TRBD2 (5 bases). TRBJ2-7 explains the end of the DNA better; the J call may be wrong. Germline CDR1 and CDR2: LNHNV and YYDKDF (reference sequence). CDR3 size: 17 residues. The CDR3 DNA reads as TGTGCCACCAGCAGAGATCGGAAGCGGACCTATCCCTACGAGCAGTACTTC. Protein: CATSRDRKRTYPYEQYF.

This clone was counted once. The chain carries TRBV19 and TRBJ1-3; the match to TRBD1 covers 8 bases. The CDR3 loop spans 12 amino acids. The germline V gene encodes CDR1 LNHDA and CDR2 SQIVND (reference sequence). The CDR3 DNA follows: TGTGCGCAGGGGGCTCGTGGAAACACCATATATTTT. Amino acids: CAQGARGNTIYF.

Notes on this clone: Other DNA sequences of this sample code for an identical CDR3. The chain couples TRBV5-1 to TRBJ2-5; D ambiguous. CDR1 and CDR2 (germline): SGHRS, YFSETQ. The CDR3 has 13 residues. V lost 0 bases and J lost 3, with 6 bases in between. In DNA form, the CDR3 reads TGCGCCAGCAGCTTGGTTCTCAAAGAGACCCAGTACTTC. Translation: CASSLVLKETQYF.

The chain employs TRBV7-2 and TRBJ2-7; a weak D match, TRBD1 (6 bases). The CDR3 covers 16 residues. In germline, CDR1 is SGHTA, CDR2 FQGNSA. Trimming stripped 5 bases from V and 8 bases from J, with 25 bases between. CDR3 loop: CASSVSPPPTGPQQYF. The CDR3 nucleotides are TGTGCCAGCAGCGTTAGCCCACCCCCCACAGGGCCGCAGCAGTACTTC. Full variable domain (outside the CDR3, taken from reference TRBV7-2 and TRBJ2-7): GAGVSQSPSNKVTEKGKDVELRCDPISGHTALYWYRQSLGQGLEFLIYFQGNSAPDKSGLPSDRFSAERTGGSVSTLTIQRTQQEDSAVYLCASSVSPPPTGPQQYFGPGTRLTVT.

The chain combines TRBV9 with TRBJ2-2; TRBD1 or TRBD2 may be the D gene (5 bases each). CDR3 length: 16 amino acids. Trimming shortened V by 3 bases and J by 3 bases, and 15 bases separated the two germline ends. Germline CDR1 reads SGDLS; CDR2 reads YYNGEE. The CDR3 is CASSASKGSDTGELFF. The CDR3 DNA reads TGTGCCAGCAGCGCCTCCAAGGGGAGCGACACCGGGGAGCTGTTTTTT.

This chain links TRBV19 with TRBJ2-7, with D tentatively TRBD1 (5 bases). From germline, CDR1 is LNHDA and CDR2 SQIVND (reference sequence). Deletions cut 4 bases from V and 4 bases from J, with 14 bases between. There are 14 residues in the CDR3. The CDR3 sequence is CASSRSTVLYEQYF. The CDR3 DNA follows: TGTGCCAGTAGTAGATCGACAGTCCTATACGAGCAGTACTTC.

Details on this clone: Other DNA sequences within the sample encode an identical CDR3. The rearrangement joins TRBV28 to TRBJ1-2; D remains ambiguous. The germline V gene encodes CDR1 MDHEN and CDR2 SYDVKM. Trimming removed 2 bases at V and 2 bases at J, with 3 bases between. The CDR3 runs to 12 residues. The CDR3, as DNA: TGTGCCAGCAGTTTAATAAACTATGGCTACACCTTC. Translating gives CASSLINYGYTF.

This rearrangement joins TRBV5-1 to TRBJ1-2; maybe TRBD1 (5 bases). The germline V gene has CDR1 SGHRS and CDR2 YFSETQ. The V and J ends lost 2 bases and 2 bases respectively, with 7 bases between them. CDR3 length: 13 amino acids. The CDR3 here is CASSLQANYGYTF. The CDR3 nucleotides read TGCGCCAGCAGCTTACAGGCCAACTATGGCTACACCTTC.

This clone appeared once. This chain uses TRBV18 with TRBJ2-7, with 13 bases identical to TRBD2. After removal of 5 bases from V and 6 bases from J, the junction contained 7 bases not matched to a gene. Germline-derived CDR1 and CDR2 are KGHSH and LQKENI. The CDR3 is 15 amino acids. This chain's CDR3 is CASSALGTSGIEQYF. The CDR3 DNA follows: TGTGCCAGCTCAGCTCTCGGGACTAGCGGGATCGAGCAGTACTTC.

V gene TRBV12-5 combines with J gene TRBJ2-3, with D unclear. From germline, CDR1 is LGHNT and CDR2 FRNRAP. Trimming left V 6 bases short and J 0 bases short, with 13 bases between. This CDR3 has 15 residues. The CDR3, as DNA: TGTGCTAGTGGGGAAGGGCTATCTAGCACAGATACGCAGTATTTT. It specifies CASGEGLSSTDTQYF.

The CDR3 here is CASSSGTELNEQYF. Here the CDR3 DNA reads TGTGCCAGCAGCTCCGGGACAGAGCTTAACGAGCAGTACTTC. The rearrangement joins TRBV7-9 to TRBJ2-7; 7 bases are a match to TRBD1. V dropped 4 bases and J dropped 5; count of bases not matched to a gene: 8. The CDR3 has 14 residues. Germline lookup yields CDR1 SEHNR and CDR2 FQNEAQ (reference sequence).

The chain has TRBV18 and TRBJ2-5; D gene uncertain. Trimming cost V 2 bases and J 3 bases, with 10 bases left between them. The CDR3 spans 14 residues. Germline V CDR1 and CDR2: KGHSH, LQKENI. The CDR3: CASSPWVGEETQYF. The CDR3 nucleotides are TGTGCCAGCTCACCATGGGTGGGTGAAGAGACCCAGTACTTC.

This chain's CDR3 is CASSLSLPILVGADTQYF. The CDR3, as DNA: TGTGCCAGCAGTTTGTCACTGCCGATACTAGTCGGGGCAGATACGCAGTATTTT. V gene TRBV28 combines with J gene TRBJ2-3; TRBD2 might be the D (5 bases). The germline V gene has CDR1 MDHEN and CDR2 SYDVKM. The CDR3 runs to 18 residues. The V and J ends lost 3 bases and 4 bases respectively, with 23 bases between them.

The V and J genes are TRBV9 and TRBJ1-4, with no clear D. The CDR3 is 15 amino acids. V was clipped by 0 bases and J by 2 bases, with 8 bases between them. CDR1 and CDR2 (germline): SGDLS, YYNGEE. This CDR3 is CASSVAGFTNEKLFF. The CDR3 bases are TGTGCCAGCAGCGTAGCGGGGTTCACTAATGAAAAACTGTTTTTT.

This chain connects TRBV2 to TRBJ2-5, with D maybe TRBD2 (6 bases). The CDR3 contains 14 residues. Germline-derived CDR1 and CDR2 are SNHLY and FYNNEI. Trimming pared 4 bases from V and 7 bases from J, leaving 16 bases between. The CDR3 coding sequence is TGTGCCAGCAGTGTAGAGGAGGGGAAGGGGACCCAGTACTTC. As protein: CASSVEEGKGTQYF.

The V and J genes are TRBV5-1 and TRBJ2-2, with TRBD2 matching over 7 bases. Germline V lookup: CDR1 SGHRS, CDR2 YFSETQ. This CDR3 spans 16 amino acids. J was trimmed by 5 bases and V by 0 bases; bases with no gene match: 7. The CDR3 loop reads CASSLEGGSRTGELFF. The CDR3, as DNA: TGCGCCAGCAGCTTGGAGGGCGGGAGTAGGACCGGGGAGCTGTTTTTT.

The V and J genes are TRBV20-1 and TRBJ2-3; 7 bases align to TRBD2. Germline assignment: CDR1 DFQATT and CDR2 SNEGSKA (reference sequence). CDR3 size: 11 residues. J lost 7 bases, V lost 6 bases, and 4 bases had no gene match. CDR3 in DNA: TGCAGTGCAAGACTAGCCTATACGCAGTATTTT. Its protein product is CSARLAYTQYF.

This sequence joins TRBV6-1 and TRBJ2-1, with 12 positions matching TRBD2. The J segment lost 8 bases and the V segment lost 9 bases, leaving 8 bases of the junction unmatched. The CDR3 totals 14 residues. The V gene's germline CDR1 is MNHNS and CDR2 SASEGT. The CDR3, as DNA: TGTGCCAGTATATGGACTAGCGGGATCGATGAGCAGTTCTTC. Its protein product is CASIWTSGIDEQFF.

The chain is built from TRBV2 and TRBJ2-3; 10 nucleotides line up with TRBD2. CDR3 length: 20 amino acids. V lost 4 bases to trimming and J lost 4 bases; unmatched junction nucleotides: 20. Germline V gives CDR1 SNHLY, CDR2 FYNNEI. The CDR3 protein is CASSVALRGVLAGGADTQYF. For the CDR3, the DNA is TGTGCCAGCAGTGTCGCCCTACGTGGGGTGTTAGCGGGAGGAGCAGATACGCAGTATTTT.

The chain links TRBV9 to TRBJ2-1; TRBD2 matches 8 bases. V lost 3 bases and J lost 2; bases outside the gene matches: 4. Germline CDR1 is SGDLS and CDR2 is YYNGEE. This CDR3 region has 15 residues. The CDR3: CASSGTSGAYNEQFF. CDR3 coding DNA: TGTGCCAGCAGCGGTACTAGCGGAGCCTACAATGAGCAGTTCTTC.

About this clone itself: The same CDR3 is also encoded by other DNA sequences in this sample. In DNA form, the CDR3 reads TGTGCCAGCTCACCCGCCGGGTTGAACACTGAAGCTTTCTTT. Residues: CASSPAGLNTEAFF. The rearrangement links TRBV18 to TRBJ1-1; D gene uncertain. Trimming stripped 3 bases from V and 0 bases from J, with 8 bases between. The germline CDR1 and CDR2 sequences are KGHSH and LQKENI. The CDR3 has 14 amino acids.

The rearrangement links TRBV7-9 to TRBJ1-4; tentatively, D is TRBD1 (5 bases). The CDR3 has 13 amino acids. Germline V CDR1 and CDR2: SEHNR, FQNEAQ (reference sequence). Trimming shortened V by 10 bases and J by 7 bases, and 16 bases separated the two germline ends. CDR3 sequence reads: CAIPSGDVEKLFF. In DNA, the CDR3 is TGTGCCATACCGTCCGGGGACGTTGAAAAACTGTTTTTT.

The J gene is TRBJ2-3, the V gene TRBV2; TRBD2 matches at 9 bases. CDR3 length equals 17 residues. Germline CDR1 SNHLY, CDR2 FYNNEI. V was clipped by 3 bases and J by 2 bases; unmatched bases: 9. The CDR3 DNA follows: TGTGCCAGCAGTGAGGGCCTAGCGGGACCGAACACAGATACGCAGTATTTT. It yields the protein CASSEGLAGPNTDTQYF.

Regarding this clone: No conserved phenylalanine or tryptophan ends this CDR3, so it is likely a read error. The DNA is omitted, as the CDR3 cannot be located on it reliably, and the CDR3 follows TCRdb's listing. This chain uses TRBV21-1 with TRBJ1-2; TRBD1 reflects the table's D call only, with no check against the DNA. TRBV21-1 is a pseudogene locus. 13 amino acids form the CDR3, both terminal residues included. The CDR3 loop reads CASSNYRGGGYTL.

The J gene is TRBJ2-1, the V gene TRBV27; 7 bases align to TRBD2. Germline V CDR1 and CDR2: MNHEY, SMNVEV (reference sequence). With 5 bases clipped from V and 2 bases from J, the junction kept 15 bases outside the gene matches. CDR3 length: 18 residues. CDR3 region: CASSLIRGSGFAYNEQFF. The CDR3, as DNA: TGTGCCAGCAGTCTAATCCGTGGTAGCGGGTTTGCCTACAATGAGCAGTTCTTC.